This TCR beta chain was recorded in a study of T cells after yellow fever vaccination. Trimming removed 7 bases from V and 0 bases from J, with 13 bases in between. The CDR3 has 15 amino acids. Looked up from germline, CDR1 is SNHLY and CDR2 is FYNNEI. TCRdb reprocessed the 5' RACE reads via MiXCR and lists one record per CDR3 protein. The profile shows a few hundred thousand distinct CDR3 sequences, roughly 8.7% of them singletons. The sample here was PBMCs, taken on the day of the first yellow fever vaccination. This clonotype was sampled from a man between 18 and 29 years old who received the YFV17D yellow fever vaccine. V is TRBV2 and J is TRBJ1-3; a possible D gene is TRBD1 (5 bases). The CDR3 DNA reads TGTGCCAGCAATCACGACAGCCACTCTGGAAACACCATATATTTT. It is translated as CASNHDSHSGNTIYF.